The 22 T cell receptor beta chains listed next were all sequenced from one sample in a study of T-cell memory formation after mild COVID-19. TCRdb used MiXCR to reprocess the 5' RACE reads, holding one entry per CDR3 protein. The sample comprises more than 150,000 distinct CDR3 sequences, around a tenth of which are singletons, and around 3.8% rests with the top ten. Sequencing was done on a sample of PBMCs or a T cell subset sorted from them (not recorded which). Receptor source: a man in his late teens or twenties who had mild COVID-19 (a few samples of this study predate the infection). Cell type and time point are not known.

This clonotype occurred a few times. The V gene is TRBV18, the J gene TRBJ1-2; D unclear. Germline CDR1 and CDR2: KGHSH and LQKENI. Trimming cost V 2 bases and J 0 bases, with 7 bases left between them. The CDR3 consists of 14 residues. CDR3 residues: CASSPTGPNYGYTF. The DNA of the CDR3 is TGTGCCAGCTCACCAACCGGGCCTAACTATGGCTACACCTTC.

V and J are TRBV7-2 and TRBJ1-2; no clear D gene. From germline, CDR1 is SGHTA and CDR2 FQGNSA. The CDR3 runs to 14 residues. V was shortened by 0 bases and J by 0 bases, with 5 bases between the two germline ends. CDR3 sequence (DNA): TGTGCCAGCAGCTTAGCGTACACTAACTATGGCTACACCTTC. It codes for CASSLAYTNYGYTF. The full variable domain, in which reference TRBV7-2 and TRBJ1-2 provide the parts outside the CDR3, is GAGVSQSPSNKVTEKGKDVELRCDPISGHTALYWYRQSLGQGLEFLIYFQGNSAPDKSGLPSDRFSAERTGGSVSTLTIQRTQQEDSAVYLCASSLAYTNYGYTFGSGTRLTVV.

The CDR3 region has the DNA TGCGCCAGCAGCTTGGACATTTACACTGAAGCTTTCTTT. Amino acids: CASSLDIYTEAFF. The chain employs TRBV5-1 and TRBJ1-1; D ambiguous. The CDR3 extends over 13 amino acids. The germline V gene encodes CDR1 SGHRS and CDR2 YFSETQ. The V end was cut by 0 bases, the J end by 3 bases, with 6 bases between.

V and J are TRBV10-3 and TRBJ1-2; possibly TRBD1 for D (5 bases). The CDR3 is 15 residues long. V lost 0 bases and J 0 bases, leaving 8 bases between the germline ends. The germline V gene encodes CDR1 ENHRY and CDR2 SYGVKD. CDR3 loop: CAISESPGANYGYTF. CDR3 DNA sequence: TGTGCCATCAGTGAGTCTCCGGGGGCTAACTATGGCTACACCTTC.

A few counts support this clonotype. The gene calls are TRBV18 and TRBJ1-4; D is uncertain. Trimming took 4 bases from V and 1 from J, leaving 10 bases between them. The CDR3 contains 15 residues. Germline V gene data show CDR1 as KGHSH and CDR2 as LQKENI. CDR3 region: CASSQGVGTNEKLFF. The DNA for the CDR3 is TGTGCCAGCTCACAAGGAGTCGGAACTAATGAAAAACTGTTTTTT.

The table lists this clonotype with a few counts. This sequence joins TRBV7-2 and TRBJ1-2, with 7 bases matching TRBD1. V trimming: 7 bases; J trimming: 7 bases; junction bases outside the gene matches: 9. This CDR3 is built from 13 residues. CDR1 and CDR2 (germline): SGHTA, FQGNSA. CDR3 nucleotide sequence: TGTGCCAGCACCTCACCTTACAGGGGTGGCTACACCTTC. Translating gives CASTSPYRGGYTF.

The sample holds a few counts of this clonotype. The CDR3 DNA reads as TGCAGTGCTAGACCCGGACAGGGGAATGAAAAACTGTTTTTT. Residues: CSARPGQGNEKLFF. The rearrangement uses TRBV20-1 and TRBJ1-4; 9 bases align to TRBD1. Germline V lookup: CDR1 DFQATT, CDR2 SNEGSKA (reference sequence). The CDR3 has 14 amino acids. Trimming at V came to 2 bases and at J to 5 bases, leaving 3 bases not matched to a gene.

This clonotype was observed a few times. The rearrangement joins TRBV12-5 to TRBJ2-6; possibly TRBD1 or TRBD2 for D (6 bases each). The CDR3 has 17 amino acids. With 6 bases removed from V and 0 bases from J, the gap between germline ends came to 15 bases. Germline-derived CDR1 and CDR2 are LGHNT and FRNRAP. The CDR3 loop reads CASGPAGGSSGANVLTF. In DNA, the CDR3 is TGTGCTAGTGGACCGGCCGGGGGCAGCTCTGGGGCCAACGTCCTGACTTTC.

This sequence joins TRBV12-3 or TRBV12-4 and TRBJ2-5, with 10 bases identical to TRBD1. The CDR3 length is 15 residues. After removal of 6 bases from V and 4 bases from J, the junction contained 8 bases not matched to a gene. The CDR3 DNA reads TGTGCCAGCAGGTCCGACAGGGGGCATGTAGAGACCCAGTACTTC. Residues: CASRSDRGHVETQYF.

The chain is built from TRBV11-2 and TRBJ2-4, with D perhaps TRBD2 (5 bases). The CDR3 consists of 16 residues. Per germline, CDR1 SGHAT and CDR2 FQNNGV. The ends were cut back, 5 bases at V and 0 bases at J, with 14 bases in the middle. CDR3 sequence reads: CASSIRGILAKNIQYF. CDR3 nucleotide sequence: TGTGCCAGCAGCATCCGGGGTATTCTAGCCAAAAACATTCAGTACTTC.

This clonotype has ten or more counts. V usage is TRBV4-3 and J usage is TRBJ2-3; D uncertain. V lost 0 bases and J 1 base, leaving 8 bases between the germline ends. Germline assignment: CDR1 LGHNA and CDR2 YSLEER. This CDR3 is built from 15 residues. CDR3 DNA: TGCGCCAGCAGCCAAGATGCAAGACGCACAGATACGCAGTATTTT. Protein product: CASSQDARRTDTQYF.

The chain recombines TRBV24-1 with TRBJ2-5; D assignment may be TRBD1 or TRBD2 (5 bases each). Trimming took 4 bases from V and 1 from J, leaving 9 bases between them. The V gene's germline CDR1 is KGHDR and CDR2 SFDVKD. CDR3 length: 14 amino acids. Written as DNA, the CDR3 is TGTGCCACCAGTGAAGAGGGACCCCAAGAGACCCAGTACTTC. Protein sequence: CATSEEGPQETQYF.

V and J are TRBV15 and TRBJ1-2; D unclear. The CDR3 runs 16 residues. Germline assignment: CDR1 LNHNV and CDR2 YYDKDF (reference sequence). The germline V and J ends were trimmed by 1 base and 0 bases, with 12 bases remaining between them. This CDR3 is CATSRGGDLANYGYTF. CDR3 DNA sequence: TGTGCCACCAGCAGAGGCGGGGATTTAGCTAACTATGGCTACACCTTC.

This clonotype has at least ten counts. The CDR3 here is CASSYATGGRETQYF. In DNA form, the CDR3 reads TGTGCCAGCAGTTACGCGACAGGGGGCCGGGAGACCCAGTACTTC. This chain uses TRBV6-5 with TRBJ2-5; 10 bases align to TRBD1. V lost 2 bases and J lost 5; bases outside the gene matches: 5. The V gene's germline CDR1 is MNHEY and CDR2 SVGAGI. This CDR3 region has 15 residues.

This clonotype was observed a handful of times. The rearrangement links TRBV2 to TRBJ2-5; D assignment may be TRBD1 or TRBD2 (5 bases each). Germline V gene data show CDR1 as SNHLY and CDR2 as FYNNEI. The CDR3 runs to 14 residues. Between the trimmed V and J ends, which lost 6 bases and 5 bases, there was a span of 16 bases. Here the CDR3 DNA reads TGTGCCAGCAGCGCCGGGACGTGGGGCGAGACCCAGTACTTC. It specifies CASSAGTWGETQYF.

This clonotype came up a few times. This chain connects TRBV12-3 or TRBV12-4 to TRBJ2-5, with a tentative D call TRBD2 (5 bases). The V end was cut by 8 bases, the J end by 4 bases, with 23 bases between. CDR3 size: 16 residues. CDR3 amino acids: CASRTSWAEGRETQYF. CDR3 DNA: TGTGCCAGCCGTACCTCCTGGGCCGAAGGGAGAGAGACCCAGTACTTC.

This clonotype showed up many times. This sequence joins TRBV29-1 and TRBJ2-5; the D is unclear. From germline, CDR1 is SQVTM and CDR2 ANQGSEA. The CDR3 is 12 amino acids. The V end lost 4 bases, the J end lost 4 bases, and 10 bases lay between the germline ends. CDR3 amino acids: CSVVLQPETQYF. The CDR3 bases are TGCAGCGTTGTATTGCAGCCAGAGACCCAGTACTTC.

V gene TRBV20-1 combines with J gene TRBJ2-5; 7 nucleotides line up with TRBD2. Germline loops: CDR1 DFQATT, CDR2 SNEGSKA (reference sequence). This CDR3 has 14 residues. The CDR3 nucleotides are TGCAGCCTGACTCGTGGGGGGGGACAAGAGACCCAGTACTTC. Encoded protein: CSLTRGGGQETQYF.

The chain joins TRBV18 to TRBJ1-3; a possible D gene is TRBD1 (5 bases). V was cut by 5 bases and J by 3 bases, with 14 bases left in between. The CDR3 consists of 15 residues. Germline V gives CDR1 KGHSH, CDR2 LQKENI. The CDR3 sequence is CASSSGQGSGNTIYF. The CDR3 DNA reads TGTGCCAGCTCATCAGGGCAGGGAAGTGGAAACACCATATATTTT.

V gene TRBV20-1 combines with J gene TRBJ2-3, with D possibly called TRBD1 or TRBD2 (6 bases each). The germline CDR1 and CDR2 sequences are DFQATT and SNEGSKA (reference sequence). The CDR3 has 13 amino acids. The V end lost 3 bases, the J end lost 4 bases, and 11 bases lay between the germline ends. The CDR3 sequence: CSASGGPSDTQYF. CDR3 DNA sequence: TGCAGTGCTAGCGGGGGCCCGTCAGATACGCAGTATTTT.

This clonotype was recorded a few times. The chain joins TRBV12-3 or TRBV12-4 to TRBJ1-2; D unresolved. The V end lost 6 bases, the J end lost 7 bases, and 12 bases lay between the germline ends. The CDR3 is made up of 12 amino acids. CDR3 DNA: TGTGCCAGCAGCCGCACCCTTAGTGGCTACACCTTC. It is translated as CASSRTLSGYTF.

This clonotype was seen a handful of times. The rearrangement uses TRBV5-6 and TRBJ2-7, with D unresolved. The CDR3 has 11 amino acids. Trimming cost V 2 bases and J 4 bases, with 4 bases left between them. Germline V lookup: CDR1 SGHDT, CDR2 YYEEEE. The CDR3 coding sequence is TGTGCCAGCAGCTTCGATTACGAGCAGTACGTC. Translation: CASSFDYEQYV.